The present entry profiles one T cell receptor beta chain with its context. Its antigen remains unidentified. Clones were read by immunoSEQ multiplex PCR, and TCRdb kept only the in-frame ones, dropping some. The profile shows roughly 330,000 clones, around 90% of them singletons. The donors were part of the roughly 120-subject validation cohort, which stood apart from the roughly 680-subject first cohort. This CDR3 has 17 residues. V was pared by 1 base and J by 3 bases, with 9 bases of the junction left unmatched. Germline CDR1 SGHTA, CDR2 FQGTGA. The data originate from a study of cytomegalovirus exposure and HLA in healthy donors. About the study: The use of the same platform for the approximately 130 validation repertoires and the roughly 700 first-cohort repertoires was reported by a later analysis. Study observations and caveats: Rarity characterized most TCR sequences, yet some public TCRs appeared in many donors.

The specimen was PBMCs. The chain joins TRBV7-3 to TRBJ1-1; 9 positions agree with TRBD1. This sequence was found in a woman under 40 in good health and CMV-seropositive. The CDR3 sequence: CASSLIGTGYRYTEAFF. The CDR3 DNA reads as TGTGCCAGCAGCTTAATCGGGACAGGGTATCGTTACACTGAAGCTTTCTTT.